What follows is one T cell receptor beta chain and its context. Germline V CDR1 and CDR2: SGHTA, FQGNSA. Trimming took off 2 bases at V and 1 base at J, with 13 bases between the two ends. This CDR3 spans 16 amino acids. This specimen comes from a study of chemoradiotherapy in HPV16-positive cancers. Only in-frame clones appear in the TCRdb table, and some are missing; sequencing was by immunoSEQ multiplex PCR. This table holds some 21,000 clones, about 90% found once. Sequencing was performed on blood, taken from a patient who underwent chemoradiotherapy. The receptor was isolated from a human donor with HPV-associated anogenital cancer. This chain links TRBV7-2 with TRBJ2-3; D is ambiguous. The CDR3 region is CASSLLTPLRTDTQYF. DNA for the CDR3: TGTGCCAGCAGCTTATTGACCCCCCTACGCACAGATACGCAGTATTTT.